Below are 8 T cell receptor beta chains sequenced from a single sample in a study of T cell repertoires in cytomegalovirus infection. TCRdb called the reads again in MiXCR, with one record for every CDR3 protein. The repertoire holds around 310,000 distinct CDR3 sequences, with roughly 17% as singletons. The material sequenced was PBMCs. Receptor source: a human donor in good health (CMV status not recorded). Some clones in this sample may be carry-over from other donors' samples.

This chain joins TRBV5-1 and TRBJ1-1; 8 bases map to TRBD1. Germline V gene lookup returns CDR1 SGHRS and CDR2 YFSETQ. The CDR3 has 16 residues. J gave up 1 base and V 2 bases, and 7 bases lay outside the gene matches. CDR3 sequence: CASSFGPGTGNTEAFF. The CDR3 bases are TGCGCCAGCAGCTTCGGCCCCGGGACAGGGAACACTGAAGCTTTCTTT.

J is TRBJ2-2 and V is TRBV19, with 7 bases aligning to TRBD1. The V gene end was trimmed by 4 bases and the J gene end by 6 bases; junction bases not matched to a gene: 8. The germline V gene has CDR1 LNHDA and CDR2 SQIVND (reference sequence). The CDR3 has 15 residues. CDR3 amino acids: CASSTGQEWAGELFF. The DNA for the CDR3 is TGTGCCAGTAGTACCGGACAGGAATGGGCCGGGGAGCTGTTTTTT.

Turning to this clonotype: A read error may explain this, as a much larger clone is one base away. The CDR3 end shows no conserved phenylalanine or tryptophan, and so a read error is likely. The chain couples TRBV7-8 to TRBJ2-6; D gene unclear. CDR1 and CDR2 from the germline V gene are SGHVS and FQNEAQ. With 3 bases removed from V and 4 bases from J, the gap between germline ends came to 13 bases. The CDR3 runs 16 residues. CDR3 coding DNA: TGTGCCAGCAGCTTTGTGTGGGGTGCGGGGGCCAACGTCCTGACTTAC. Translated, it gives CASSFVWGAGANVLTY.

This sequence joins TRBV18 and TRBJ2-3, with D maybe TRBD2 (6 bases). This CDR3 comprises 16 residues. V lost 3 bases and J lost 2, with 15 bases in between. CDR1 and CDR2 from the germline V gene are KGHSH and LQKENI. The CDR3 DNA reads as TGTGCCAGCTCACCCGTGGCGGGACCAAACACAGATACGCAGTATTTT. Translated, it gives CASSPVAGPNTDTQYF.

This clonotype was detected a few times. The chain combines TRBV6-2 or TRBV6-3 with TRBJ2-2, with 7 bases identical to TRBD1. The CDR3 spans 16 residues. V lost 6 bases to trimming and J lost 7 bases; unmatched junction nucleotides: 14. Germline loops: CDR1 MNHEY, CDR2 SVGEGT. The CDR3 region has the DNA TGTGCCAGCAGCCACCGAAGACAGGGATGGTTCGGGGAGCTGTTTTTT. It specifies CASSHRRQGWFGELFF.

The CDR3 sequence: CASMPVTLQRYNEQFF. CDR3 sequence (DNA): TGTGCCAGCATGCCAGTCACTCTTCAGCGCTACAATGAGCAGTTCTTC. The chain has TRBV2 and TRBJ2-1, with unresolved D. V dropped 7 bases and J dropped 3 bases, with 19 bases sitting between them. Germline CDR1 is SNHLY and CDR2 is FYNNEI. The CDR3 covers 16 residues.

This clonotype occurred a few times. This chain links TRBV18 with TRBJ2-6; 7 bases match TRBD1. The CDR3 totals 19 residues. With V trimmed by 5 bases and J by 0 bases, 13 bases remained unmatched. The germline V gene has CDR1 KGHSH and CDR2 LQKENI. The CDR3: CASSVSLGGSRSGANVLTF. CDR3 bases: TGTGCCAGCTCAGTCTCATTAGGGGGCTCCCGCTCTGGGGCCAACGTCCTGACTTTC.

This clonotype has a count of ten or more. V and J are TRBV7-6 and TRBJ2-5; D might be TRBD2 (7 bases). Germline V gene lookup returns CDR1 SGHVS and CDR2 FNYEAQ. The germline V and J ends were trimmed by 2 bases and 3 bases, with 10 bases remaining between them. The CDR3 loop spans 14 amino acids. This CDR3 is CASSLSGDKETQYF. The CDR3, as DNA: TGTGCCAGCAGCTTAAGCGGGGACAAAGAGACCCAGTACTTC.